The clone carrying this TCR beta chain was observed a single time. The V gene's germline CDR1 is MGHRA and CDR2 YSYEKL. The CDR3 is 17 amino acids. Trimming took off 0 bases at V and 4 bases at J, with 18 bases between the two ends. In the authors' workflow: It was from reference gene primer amplification that nucleated cell counts were estimated. Using immunoSEQ multiplex PCR, the repertoire was profiled, and TCRdb retains in-frame clones only, with some absent. V, J and clone size reflect that table, while D and trimming were determined from the DNA. The table has 250,000 or so clones, about 91% seen once. This specimen comes from a study of blood T cell repertoires in COVID-19. Study at large: COVID-19 samples from acute and convalescent phases originated in the United States, Italy and Spain. In each case, the material was cDNA or gDNA derived from T cells, B-cell-depleted T cells, or PBMCs.

Sample: peripheral blood. The J gene is TRBJ1-2, the V gene TRBV4-1; D gene unclear. The TCR originated in a woman aged 40 to 50 who had recovered from COVID-19. CDR3 protein: CASSQDRSRDFFYGYTF. The CDR3 DNA reads as TGCGCCAGCAGCCAAGATAGATCTAGAGATTTCTTCTATGGCTACACCTTC.